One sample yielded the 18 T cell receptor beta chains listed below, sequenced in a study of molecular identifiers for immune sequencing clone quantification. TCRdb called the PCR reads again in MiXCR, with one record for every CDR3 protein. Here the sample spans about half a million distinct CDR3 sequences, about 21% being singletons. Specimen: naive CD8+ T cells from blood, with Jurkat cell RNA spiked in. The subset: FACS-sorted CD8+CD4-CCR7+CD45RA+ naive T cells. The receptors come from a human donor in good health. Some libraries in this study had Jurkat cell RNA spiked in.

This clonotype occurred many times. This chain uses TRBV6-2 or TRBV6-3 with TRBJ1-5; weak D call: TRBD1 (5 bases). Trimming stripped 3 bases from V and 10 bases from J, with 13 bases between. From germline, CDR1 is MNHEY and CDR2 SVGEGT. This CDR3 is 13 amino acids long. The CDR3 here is CASSYLAGSPQHF. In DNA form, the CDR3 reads TGTGCCAGCAGTTATCTTGCAGGGAGCCCCCAGCATTTT.

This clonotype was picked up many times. The CDR3 is CASSDGDAYGYTF. In nucleotides, the CDR3 is TGCGCCAGCAGTGATGGGGATGCCTATGGCTACACCTTC. The chain is built from TRBV10-2 and TRBJ1-2; D remains ambiguous. V lost 3 bases, J lost 4 bases, and 9 bases lay in between. There are 13 residues in the CDR3. Per the germline V gene, CDR1 is WSHSY and CDR2 is SAAADI.

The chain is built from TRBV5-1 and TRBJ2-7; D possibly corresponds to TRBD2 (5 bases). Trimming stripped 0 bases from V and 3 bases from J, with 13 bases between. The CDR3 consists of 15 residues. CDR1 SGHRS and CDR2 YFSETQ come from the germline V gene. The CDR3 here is CASSLALRADYEQYF. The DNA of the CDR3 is TGCGCCAGCAGCTTGGCTTTGAGGGCCGACTACGAGCAGTACTTC.

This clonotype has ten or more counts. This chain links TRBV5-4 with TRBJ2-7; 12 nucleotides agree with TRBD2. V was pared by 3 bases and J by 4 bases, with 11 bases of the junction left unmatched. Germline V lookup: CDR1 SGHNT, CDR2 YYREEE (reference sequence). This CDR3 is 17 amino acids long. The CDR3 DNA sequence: TGTGCCAGCAGCTCATTAGGACTAGCGGGGACGAGGTACGAGCAGTACTTC. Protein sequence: CASSSLGLAGTRYEQYF.

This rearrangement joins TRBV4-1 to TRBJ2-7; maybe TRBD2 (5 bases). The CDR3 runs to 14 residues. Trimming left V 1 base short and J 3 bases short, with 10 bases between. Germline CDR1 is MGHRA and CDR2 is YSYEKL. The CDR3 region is CASSQVGDIYEQYF. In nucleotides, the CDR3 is TGCGCCAGCAGCCAAGTCGGGGATATCTACGAGCAGTACTTC.

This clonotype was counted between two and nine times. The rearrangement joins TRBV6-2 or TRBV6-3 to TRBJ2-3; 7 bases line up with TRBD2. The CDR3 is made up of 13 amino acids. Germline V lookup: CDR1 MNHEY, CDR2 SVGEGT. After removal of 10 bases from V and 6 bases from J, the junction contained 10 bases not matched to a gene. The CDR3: CAISGNLGDTQYF. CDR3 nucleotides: TGTGCCATAAGCGGGAATTTAGGCGATACGCAGTATTTT.

The CDR3, as DNA: TGTGCCAGCAGCGTTAGCGGGAGGACCTGCGAGCAGTACTTC. This gives the protein CASSVSGRTCEQYF. V usage is TRBV7-9 and J usage is TRBJ2-7; 10 nucleotides align to TRBD2. Per germline, CDR1 SEHNR and CDR2 FQNEAQ (reference sequence). Trimming cost V 5 bases and J 6 bases; bases outside gene matches: 7. There are 14 residues in the CDR3.

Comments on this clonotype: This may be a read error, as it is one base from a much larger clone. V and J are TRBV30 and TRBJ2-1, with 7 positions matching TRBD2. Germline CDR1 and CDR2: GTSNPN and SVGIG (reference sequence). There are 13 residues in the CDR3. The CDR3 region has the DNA TGTGCCTGGAGCCGGACTAGGATAAATGAGCCGTTCTTC. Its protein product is CAWSRTRINEPFF. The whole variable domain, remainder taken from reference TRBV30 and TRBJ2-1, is SQTIHQWPATLVQPVGSPLSLECTVEGTSNPNLYWYRQAAGRGLQLLFYSVGIGQISSEVPQNLSASRPQDRQFILSSKKLLLSDSGFYLCAWSRTRINEPFFGPGTRLTVL.

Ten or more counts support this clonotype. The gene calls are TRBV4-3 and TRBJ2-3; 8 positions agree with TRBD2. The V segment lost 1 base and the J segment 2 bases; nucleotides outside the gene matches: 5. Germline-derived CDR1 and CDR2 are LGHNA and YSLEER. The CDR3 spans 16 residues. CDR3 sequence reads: CASSQVLADYTDTQYF. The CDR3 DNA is TGCGCCAGCAGCCAAGTACTAGCGGATTACACAGATACGCAGTATTTT.

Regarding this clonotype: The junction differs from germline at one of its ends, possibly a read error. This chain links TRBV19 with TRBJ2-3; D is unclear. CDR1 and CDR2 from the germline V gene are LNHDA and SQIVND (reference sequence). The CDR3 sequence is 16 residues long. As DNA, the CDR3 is TGTGCCAGTAGTATAGACCCCGACTTGGTCACAGATACGCAGTGTTTT. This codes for CASSIDPDLVTDTQCF.

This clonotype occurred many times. The CDR3 nucleotides read TGCAGTGCTAGTGGGCTGCCAAAAAACATTCAGTACTTC. It is translated as CSASGLPKNIQYF. The chain carries TRBV20-1 and TRBJ2-4; no clear D gene. This CDR3 has 13 residues. Trimming removed 3 bases from V and 4 bases from J, with 10 bases in between. The germline V gene encodes CDR1 DFQATT and CDR2 SNEGSKA (reference sequence).

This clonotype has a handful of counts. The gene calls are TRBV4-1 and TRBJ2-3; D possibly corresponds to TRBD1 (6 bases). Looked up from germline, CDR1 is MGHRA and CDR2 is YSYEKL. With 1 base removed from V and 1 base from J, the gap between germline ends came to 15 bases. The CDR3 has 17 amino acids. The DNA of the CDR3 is TGCGCCAGCAGCCAAGTGGGACATCCTTTAGGCACAGATACGCAGTATTTT. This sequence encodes CASSQVGHPLGTDTQYF.

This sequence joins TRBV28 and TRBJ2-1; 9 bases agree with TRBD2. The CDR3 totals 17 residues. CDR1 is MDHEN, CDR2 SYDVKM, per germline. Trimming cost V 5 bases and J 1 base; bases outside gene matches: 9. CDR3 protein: CASSSLAGRVSYNEQFF. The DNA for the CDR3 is TGTGCCAGCAGTAGCCTAGCGGGAAGGGTTTCCTACAATGAGCAGTTCTTC. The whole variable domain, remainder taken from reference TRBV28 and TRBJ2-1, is DVKVTQSSRYLVKRTGEKVFLECVQDMDHENMFWYRQDPGLGLRLIYFSYDVKMKEKGDIPEGYSVSREKKERFSLILESASTNQTSMYLCASSSLAGRVSYNEQFFGPGTRLTVL.

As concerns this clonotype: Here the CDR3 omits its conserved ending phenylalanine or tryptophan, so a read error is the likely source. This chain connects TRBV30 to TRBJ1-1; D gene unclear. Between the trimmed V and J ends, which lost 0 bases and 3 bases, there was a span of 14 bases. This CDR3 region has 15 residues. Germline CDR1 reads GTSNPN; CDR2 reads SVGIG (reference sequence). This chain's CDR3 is CAWSVTGLGYTEAFL. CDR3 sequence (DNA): TGTGCCTGGAGTGTAACCGGGTTGGGGTACACTGAAGCTTTCCTT.

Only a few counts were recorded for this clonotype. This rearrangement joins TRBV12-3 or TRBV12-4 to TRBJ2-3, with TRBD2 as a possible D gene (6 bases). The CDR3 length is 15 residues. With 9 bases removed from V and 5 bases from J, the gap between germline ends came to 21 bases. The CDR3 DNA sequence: TGTGCCAGTAGCGACCCCGGGAGCGACTTAGATACGCAGTATTTT. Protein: CASSDPGSDLDTQYF.

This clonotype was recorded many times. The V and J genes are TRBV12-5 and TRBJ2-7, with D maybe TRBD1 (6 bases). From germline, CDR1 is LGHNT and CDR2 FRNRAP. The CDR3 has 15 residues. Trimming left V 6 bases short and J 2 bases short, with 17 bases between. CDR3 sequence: CASGAWDTSPYEQYF. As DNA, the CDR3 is TGTGCTAGTGGGGCCTGGGACACCAGTCCCTACGAGCAGTACTTC.

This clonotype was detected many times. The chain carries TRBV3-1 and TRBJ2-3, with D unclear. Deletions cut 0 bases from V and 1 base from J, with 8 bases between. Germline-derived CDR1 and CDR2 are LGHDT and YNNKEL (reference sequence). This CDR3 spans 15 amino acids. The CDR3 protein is CASSQDETGTDTQYF. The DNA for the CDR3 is TGTGCCAGCAGCCAAGATGAGACCGGCACAGATACGCAGTATTTT.

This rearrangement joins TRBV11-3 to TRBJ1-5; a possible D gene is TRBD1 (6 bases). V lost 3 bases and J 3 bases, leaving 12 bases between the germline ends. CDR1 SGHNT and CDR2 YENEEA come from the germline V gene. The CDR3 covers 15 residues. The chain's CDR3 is CASSFTDRLNQPQHF. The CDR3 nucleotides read TGTGCCAGCAGCTTCACCGACAGGCTCAATCAGCCCCAGCATTTT. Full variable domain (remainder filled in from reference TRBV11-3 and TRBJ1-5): EAGVVQSPRYKIIEKKQPVAFWCNPISGHNTLYWYLQNLGQGPELLIRYENEEAVDDSQLPKDRFSAERLKGVDSTLKIQPAELGDSAVYLCASSFTDRLNQPQHFGDGTRLSIL.